This T cell receptor (beta chain) was sequenced in a study of T cell repertoires in cytomegalovirus infection. Whole-study context: HLA-C-restricted CMV epitopes, recently identified, and well-studied HLA-B-restricted ones were used by the study. A matching HLA type, together with CMV infection, was signaled by public TCR beta signatures. Points from the study as a whole: People with CMV and the relevant HLA were identified by cumulative public TCR beta family frequency.

About this clonotype itself: Antigen specificity is unknown.

MiXCR, run by TCRdb on the reads, gives a single entry per CDR3 protein. The sample shows about 740,000 distinct CDR3 sequences, around a third of them seen only once. CDR1 SGHKS and CDR2 YYEKEE come from the germline V gene (reference sequence). The CDR3 has 16 amino acids. V shed 0 bases and J shed 1 base, with 14 bases lying between them. The TCR originated in a human donor in good health (CMV status not recorded). Some clones in this sample may be carry-over from other donors' samples. The chain has TRBV5-5 and TRBJ2-7, with D possibly matching TRBD2 (5 bases). The source material was cultured PBMCs, sampled from culture after CMV antigen stimulation. CDR3 bases: TGTGCCAGCAGCTTGGGTCGCCGGGATCTTTCCTACGAGCAGTACTTC. It translates to CASSLGRRDLSYEQYF.